This TCR beta chain was observed in a study of technical replicates of blood from a few donors. The protocol was immunoSEQ multiplex PCR, while the TCRdb copy is restricted to in-frame clones and leaves out a portion. The table records tens of thousands of clones, just under 95% of them present only once. The V and J ends lost 4 bases and 5 bases respectively, with 17 bases between them. Per the germline V gene, CDR1 is MGHRA and CDR2 is YSYEKL. This CDR3 is 15 amino acids long. In its sample, this clone was seen once. Sample: T cells isolated from PBMCs. This TCR was recovered from a human donor in good health. This chain uses TRBV4-1 with TRBJ2-5, with D uncertain. CDR3 protein: CASSRDPGAGETQYF. The CDR3, as DNA: TGCGCCAGCAGCCGCGATCCCGGAGCTGGGGAGACCCAGTACTTC.